What follows describes a single T cell receptor (beta chain). Sequencing used immunoSEQ multiplex PCR; TCRdb keeps in-frame clones, though not all of them. The table has over 200,000 clones, around nine tenths seen once. The data were taken from a study of cytomegalovirus exposure and HLA in healthy donors. This receptor was identified in a woman between 18 and 29 years old in good health and CMV-seropositive. The sequenced sample was PBMCs.

CDR3 amino acids: CAARGGALDGYTF. DNA for the CDR3: TGTGCCGCAAGAGGGGGCGCGTTGGATGGCTACACCTTC. The chain is built from TRBV10-3 and TRBJ1-2; 7 nucleotides match TRBD1. Unmatched junction bases numbered 12, after V lost 11 bases and J lost 6 bases. Germline CDR1 ENHRY, CDR2 SYGVKD. The CDR3 totals 13 residues.